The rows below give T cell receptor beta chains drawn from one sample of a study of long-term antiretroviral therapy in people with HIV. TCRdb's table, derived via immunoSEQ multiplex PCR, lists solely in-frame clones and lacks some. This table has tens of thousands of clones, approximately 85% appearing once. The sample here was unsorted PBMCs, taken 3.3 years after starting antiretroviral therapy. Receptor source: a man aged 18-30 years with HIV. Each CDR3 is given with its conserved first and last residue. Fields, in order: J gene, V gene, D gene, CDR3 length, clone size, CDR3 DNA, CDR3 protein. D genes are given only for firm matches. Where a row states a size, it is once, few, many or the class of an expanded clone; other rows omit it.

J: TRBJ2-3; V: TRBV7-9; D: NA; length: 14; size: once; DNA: TGTGCCAGCAGCAACAGCGGAAACACAGATACGCAGTATTTT; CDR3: CASSNSGNTDTQYF
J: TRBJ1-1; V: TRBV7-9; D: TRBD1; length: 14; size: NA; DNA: TGTGCCAGCAGACCAGGGGGCGCGGGTACTGAAGCTTTCTTT; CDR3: CASRPGGAGTEAFF
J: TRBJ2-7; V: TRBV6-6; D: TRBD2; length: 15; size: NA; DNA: TGTGCCAGCAGTTACTACGGGGGGGAATCCTACGAGCAGTACTTC; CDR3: CASSYYGGESYEQYF
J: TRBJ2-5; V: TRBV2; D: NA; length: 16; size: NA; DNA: TGTGCCAGCAGTGAAACTCCGCCAAGCAAGACGGAGACCCAGTACTTC; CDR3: CASSETPPSKTETQYF
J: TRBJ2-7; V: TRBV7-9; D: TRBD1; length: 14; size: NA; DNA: TGTGCCAGCAGCCACCGGGACAGGGGTGGCGAGCAGTACTTC; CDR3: CASSHRDRGGEQYF
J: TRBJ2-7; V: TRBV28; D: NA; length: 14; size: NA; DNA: TGTGCCAGCAGTTTATTGGGGGAATCCTACGAGCAGTACTTC; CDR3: CASSLLGESYEQYF
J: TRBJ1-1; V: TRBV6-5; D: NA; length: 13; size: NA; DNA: TGTGCCAGCAGTTACCGAGGAAACCTTGAAGCTTTCTTT; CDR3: CASSYRGNLEAFF
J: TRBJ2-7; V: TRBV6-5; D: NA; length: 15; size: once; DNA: TGTGCCAGCAGTTACTCCGGGACTTTCTTTGACGAGCAGTACTTC; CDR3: CASSYSGTFFDEQYF
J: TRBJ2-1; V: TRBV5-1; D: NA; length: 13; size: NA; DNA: TGCGCCAGCAGCTTGGCAGGGGTGGATGAGCAGTTCTTC; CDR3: CASSLAGVDEQFF
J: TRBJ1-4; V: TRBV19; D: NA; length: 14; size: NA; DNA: TGTGCCAGTAGTATAGCAGAAGGAGATGAAAAACTGTTTTTT; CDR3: CASSIAEGDEKLFF
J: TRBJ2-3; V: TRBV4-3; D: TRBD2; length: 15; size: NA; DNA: TGCGCCAGCAGCCAGTATAGCGGGGGCACAGATACGCAGTATTTT; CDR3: CASSQYSGGTDTQYF
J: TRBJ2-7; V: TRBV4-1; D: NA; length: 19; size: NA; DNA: TGCGCCAGCAGCCAAGATCTTACAGGGACCGCGGGAGATCGCTACGAGCAGTACTTC; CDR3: CASSQDLTGTAGDRYEQYF
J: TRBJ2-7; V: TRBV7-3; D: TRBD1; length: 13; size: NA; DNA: TGTGCCAGCAGCTCAGGACAGGACTACGAGCAGTACTTC; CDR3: CASSSGQDYEQYF
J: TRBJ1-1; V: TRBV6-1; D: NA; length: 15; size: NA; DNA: TGTGCCAGCAGTGTTACACGGGTTCCGAACACTGAAGCTTTCTTT; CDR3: CASSVTRVPNTEAFF
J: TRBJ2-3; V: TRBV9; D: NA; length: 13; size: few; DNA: TGTGCCAGCAGCGTAGTATGGGGGGATACGCAGTATTTT; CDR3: CASSVVWGDTQYF
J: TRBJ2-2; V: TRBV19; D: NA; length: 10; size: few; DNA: TGTGATGTGGGACCCGGGGAGCTGTTTTTT; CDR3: CDVGPGELFF
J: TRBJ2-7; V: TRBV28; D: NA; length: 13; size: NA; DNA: TGTGCCAGCAGTTACTCCAAGCGCTACGAGCAGTACTTC; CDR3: CASSYSKRYEQYF
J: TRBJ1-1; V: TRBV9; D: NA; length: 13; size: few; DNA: TGTGCCAGCAGCGTAGGCAACGGGGGTGAAGCTTTCTTT; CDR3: CASSVGNGGEAFF
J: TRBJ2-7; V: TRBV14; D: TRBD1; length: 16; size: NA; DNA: TGTGCCAGCAGCCGTTCCCGGGACAGCCTAATCTACGAGCAGTACTTC; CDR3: CASSRSRDSLIYEQYF
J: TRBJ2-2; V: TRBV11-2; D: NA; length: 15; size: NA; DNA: TGTGCCAGCAGCCAGGGACGGCTGAACACCGGGGAGCTGTTTTTT; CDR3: CASSQGRLNTGELFF
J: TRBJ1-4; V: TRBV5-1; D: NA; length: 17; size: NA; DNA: TGCGCCAGCAGCTTGGTAGTGGCAGGCCAAGGGGAAGAAAAACTGTTTTTT; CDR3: CASSLVVAGQGEEKLFF
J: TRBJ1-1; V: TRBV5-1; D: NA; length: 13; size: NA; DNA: TGCGCCAGCAGGGGGGCGGGGAACACTGAAGCTTTCTTT; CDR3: CASRGAGNTEAFF
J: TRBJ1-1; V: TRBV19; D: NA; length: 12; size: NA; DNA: TGTGCCAGTGGCTCCCGGTGGACTGAAGCTTTCTTT; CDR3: CASGSRWTEAFF
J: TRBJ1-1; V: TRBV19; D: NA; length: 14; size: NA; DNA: TGTGCCAGTAGTATCGTAGTAGGGAGCACTGAAGCTTTCTTT; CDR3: CASSIVVGSTEAFF
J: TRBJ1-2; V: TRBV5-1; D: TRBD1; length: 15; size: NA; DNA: TGCGCCAGCAGCTTGGAAGGGACAGGGGCGGGAGGCTACACCTTC; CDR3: CASSLEGTGAGGYTF
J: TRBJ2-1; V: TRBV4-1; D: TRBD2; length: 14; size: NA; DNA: TGCGCCAGCAGTGACGAGCGGGGGGGCAATGAGCAGTTCTTC; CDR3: CASSDERGGNEQFF
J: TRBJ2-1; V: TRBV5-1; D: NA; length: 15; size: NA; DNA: TGCGCCAGCAGCTTCACGAGAGAACCGGGAAATGAGCAGTTCTTC; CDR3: CASSFTREPGNEQFF
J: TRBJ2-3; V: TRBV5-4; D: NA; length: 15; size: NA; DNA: TGTGCCAGCAGCTTGAGACGGGGAAGCACAGATACGCAGTATTTT; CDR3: CASSLRRGSTDTQYF
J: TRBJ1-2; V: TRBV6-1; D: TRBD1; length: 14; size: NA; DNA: TGTGCCAGCAGTGAAGGCAGACAGGGACGGGGCTACACCTTC; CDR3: CASSEGRQGRGYTF
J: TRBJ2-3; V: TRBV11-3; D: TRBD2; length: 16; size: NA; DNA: TGTGCCAGCAGCCCCGGACTAGCGGGGAGCACAGATACGCAGTATTTT; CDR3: CASSPGLAGSTDTQYF
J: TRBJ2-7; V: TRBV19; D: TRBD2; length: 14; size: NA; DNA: TGTGCCAGTAGTATTAGTAGCGGGCCTACAGAGCAGTACTTC; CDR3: CASSISSGPTEQYF
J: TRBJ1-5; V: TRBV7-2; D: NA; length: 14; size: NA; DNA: TGTGCCAGCAGCTTAGCAGGAAGCAATCAGCCCCAGCATTTT; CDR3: CASSLAGSNQPQHF
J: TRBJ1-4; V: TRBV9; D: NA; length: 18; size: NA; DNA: TGTGCCAGCAGCGTATCCCCCCTAACACAGGGTCTTGGCGGGAAACTGTTTTTT; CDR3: CASSVSPLTQGLGGKLFF
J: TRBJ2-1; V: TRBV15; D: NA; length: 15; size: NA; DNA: TGTGCCACCAGCAGGGGCGGGATCTCCTACAATGAGCAGTTCTTC; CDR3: CATSRGGISYNEQFF
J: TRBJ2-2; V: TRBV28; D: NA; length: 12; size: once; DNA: TGTGCCAGCACGAGGGGCACCGGGGAGCTGTTTTTT; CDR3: CASTRGTGELFF
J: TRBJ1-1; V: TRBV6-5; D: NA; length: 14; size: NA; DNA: TGTGCCAGCAGCCGAGGACAGATCCACACTGAAGCTTTCTTT; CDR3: CASSRGQIHTEAFF
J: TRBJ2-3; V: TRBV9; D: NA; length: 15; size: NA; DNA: TGTGCCAGCAGCGTAGAGGCCTGGAGCACAGATACGCAGTATTTT; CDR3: CASSVEAWSTDTQYF
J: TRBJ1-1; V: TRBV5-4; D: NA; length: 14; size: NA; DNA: TGTGCCAGCAACCCCGGGCCCCATCCCCCTGAAGCTTTCTTT; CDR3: CASNPGPHPPEAFF
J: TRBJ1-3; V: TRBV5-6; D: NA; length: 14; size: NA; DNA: TGTGCCAGCAGCTTGTGGGGCTCTGGAAACACCATATATTTT; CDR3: CASSLWGSGNTIYF
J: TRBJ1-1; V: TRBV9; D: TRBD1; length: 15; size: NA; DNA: TGTGCCAGCAGCGTAGGACCTCAGGGGGCAGATGAAGCTTTCTTT; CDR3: CASSVGPQGADEAFF
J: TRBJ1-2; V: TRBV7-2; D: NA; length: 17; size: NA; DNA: TGTGCCAGCAGCTTAGTAGTGACGGAGCGCCTTAGGGATGGCTACACCTTC; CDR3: CASSLVVTERLRDGYTF
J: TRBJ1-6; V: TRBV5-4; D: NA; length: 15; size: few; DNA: TGTGCCAGCAGCTTGGCCAGGGCGAGAAATTCACCCCTCCACTTT; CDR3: CASSLARARNSPLHF
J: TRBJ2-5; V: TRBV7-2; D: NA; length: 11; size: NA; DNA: TGTGCCAGCAGCTTCGGGGAGACCCAGTACTTC; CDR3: CASSFGETQYF
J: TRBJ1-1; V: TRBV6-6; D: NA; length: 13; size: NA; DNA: TGTGCCGCGCGACAGGTCCCGAACACTGAAGCTTTCTTT; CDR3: CAARQVPNTEAFF
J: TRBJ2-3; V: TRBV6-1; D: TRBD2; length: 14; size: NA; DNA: TGTGCCAGCACCAGACTAGCGGGGGTAAATACGCAGTATTTT; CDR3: CASTRLAGVNTQYF
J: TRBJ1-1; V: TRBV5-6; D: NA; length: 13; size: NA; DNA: TGTGCCAGCAGCTTGGGGAGGAACACTGAAGCTTTCTTT; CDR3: CASSLGRNTEAFF
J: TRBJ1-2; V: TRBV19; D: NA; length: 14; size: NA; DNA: TGTGCCAGTAGTATAGGCGGGGGAAGCTATGGCTACACCTTC; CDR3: CASSIGGGSYGYTF